This is a list of T cell receptor beta chains from one sample in a study of shared clonotypes between healthy human individuals. The data were produced by immunoSEQ multiplex PCR, yet TCRdb's version contains in-frame clones alone and is incomplete. Of a few million clones in the sample, just under 95% are singletons; the top ten hold approximately 0.4%. The specimen was naive CD4+ T cells from PBMCs. The receptors shown here come from a man between 18 and 35 years old in good health. Some clones in this sample may be carry-over from other donors' samples. Each CDR3 is given with its conserved first and last residue. The D gene is left open where the match is weak. Clone size appears in some rows only: once, few, many, or a class for an expanded clone.

j_gene,abundance,d_gene,v_gene,CDR3aa,CDR3nt
TRBJ1-3,once,.,TRBV28,CVIGAAGNTIYF,TGTGTAATTGGGGCGGCTGGAAACACCATATATTTT
TRBJ1-2,.,.,TRBV2,CASSEGGLTSFYGYTF,TGTGCCAGCAGTGAAGGGGGCCTCACTTCCTTCTATGGCTACACCTTC
TRBJ1-2,once,.,TRBV20-1,CSAPGIGYTF,TGCAGTGCGCCCGGGATAGGCTACACCTTC
TRBJ2-2,once,TRBD1,TRBV28,CASSSGGPRTGELFF,TGTGCCAGCAGTTCAGGGGGTCCGAGGACCGGGGAGCTGTTTTTT
TRBJ2-2,once,.,TRBV2,CASRRWGADTGELFF,TGTGCCAGCAGACGGTGGGGGGCAGACACCGGGGAGCTGTTTTTT
TRBJ1-1,.,TRBD1,TRBV5-1,CASSLPRTGAMNTEAFF,TGCGCCAGCAGCTTACCCAGGACAGGGGCGATGAACACTGAAGCTTTCTTT
TRBJ1-1,few,.,TRBV25-1,CASRGNTEAFF,TGTGCCAGCCGAGGGAACACTGAAGCTTTCTTT
TRBJ2-1,.,.,TRBV9,CASSARAGTSYNEQFF,TGTGCCAGCAGCGCCCGGGCGGGCACTTCCTACAATGAGCAGTTCTTC
TRBJ1-4,.,.,TRBV9,CASSVEGRTNEKLFF,TGTGCCAGCAGCGTCGAGGGACGGACTAATGAAAAACTGTTTTTT
TRBJ2-3,.,.,TRBV7-3,CASSLITAQIEQYF,TGTGCCAGCAGCTTAATCACGGCCCAGATCGAGCAGTATTTT
TRBJ2-3,.,.,TRBV11-3,CASSLGRADTQYF,TGTGCCAGCAGCTTAGGGAGGGCAGATACGCAGTATTTT
TRBJ2-5,.,.,TRBV7-3,CASSLTIGETQYF,TGTGCCAGCAGCTTAACAATTGGGGAGACCCAGTACTTC
TRBJ2-1,.,TRBD2,TRBV28,CASLSLAGSRNEQFF,TGTGCCAGCCTCTCACTAGCGGGATCCCGAAATGAGCAGTTCTTC
TRBJ2-1,.,.,TRBV4-1,CASSQPTLRPYNEQFF,TGCGCCAGCAGCCAACCGACTCTTAGGCCCTACAATGAGCAGTTCTTC
TRBJ1-4,.,.,TRBV5-1,CASSLAGWGDEKLFF,TGCGCCAGCAGCTTGGCGGGTTGGGGGGATGAAAAACTGTTTTTT
TRBJ1-2,.,TRBD1,TRBV5-1,CASSPGTVNYGYTF,TGCGCCAGCAGCCCCGGGACAGTTAACTATGGCTACACCTTC
TRBJ1-1,few,.,TRBV5-6,CASSLVQGNTEAFF,TGTGCCAGCAGCTTGGTACAGGGCAACACTGAAGCTTTCTTT
TRBJ2-3,.,.,TRBV5-1,CASSLERGYPQYF,TGCGCCAGCAGCTTGGAGAGGGGGTATCCGCAGTATTTT
TRBJ2-3,.,TRBD2,TRBV27,CASRGRGFGDTQYF,TGTGCCAGCAGGGGGCGGGGGTTCGGCGATACGCAGTATTTT
TRBJ2-4,.,.,TRBV28,CASSADPNIQYF,TGTGCCAGCAGTGCCGACCCAAACATTCAGTACTTC
TRBJ1-1,.,.,TRBV7-2,CASSLRSGTANTEAFF,TGTGCCAGCAGCTTACGATCCGGGACGGCTAACACTGAAGCTTTCTTT
TRBJ1-3,.,.,TRBV6-4,CASSERGRGSGNTIYF,TGTGCCAGCAGTGAAAGGGGCAGGGGATCTGGAAACACCATATATTTT
TRBJ1-2,.,.,TRBV5-4,CASRALGSNYGYTF,TGTGCCAGCAGGGCACTTGGCAGTAACTATGGCTACACCTTC
TRBJ2-2,.,.,TRBV9,CASSVALPNTGELFF,TGTGCCAGCAGCGTAGCCTTACCGAACACCGGGGAGCTGTTTTTT
TRBJ2-5,.,.,TRBV11-2,CASSLMAPQETQYF,TGTGCCAGCAGCCTAATGGCTCCACAAGAGACCCAGTACTTC
TRBJ2-7,.,.,TRBV7-9,CASSLVSGKEQYF,TGTGCCAGCAGCTTAGTTTCCGGGAAAGAGCAGTACTTC
TRBJ2-5,.,TRBD2,TRBV7-3,CASSRGLAEAQETQYF,TGTGCCAGCAGCCGGGGACTAGCGGAGGCACAAGAGACCCAGTACTTC
TRBJ2-7,.,TRBD2,TRBV7-8,CASSSLAGGSDEQYF,TGTGCCAGCAGCTCATTAGCGGGAGGATCAGACGAGCAGTACTTC
TRBJ1-1,.,TRBD1,TRBV15,CATSRGDRVGTEAFF,TGTGCCACCAGCAGAGGGGACAGGGTTGGGACTGAAGCTTTCTTT
TRBJ2-7,once,TRBD2,TRBV5-1,CASSLAGRSAYEQYF,TGCGCCAGCAGCTTGGCCGGGAGGTCAGCCTACGAGCAGTACTTC
TRBJ2-7,.,TRBD1,TRBV9,CASSGGTGDSYEQYF,TGTGCCAGCAGCGGAGGGACAGGAGACTCCTACGAGCAGTACTTC
TRBJ2-5,.,.,TRBV5-1,CASSLIGGTQYF,TGCGCCAGCAGCTTAATAGGGGGAACCCAGTACTTC
TRBJ1-1,.,.,TRBV28,CASSMGGRGTEAFF,TGTGCCAGCTCTATGGGGGGGAGAGGCACTGAAGCTTTCTTT
TRBJ2-1,.,.,TRBV7-2,CASSPQSGPYNEQFF,TGTGCCAGCAGTCCCCAGAGCGGACCATACAATGAGCAGTTCTTC
TRBJ2-7,.,.,TRBV6-1,CASSANPDAAAF,TGTGCCAGCAGTGCCAACCCGGACGCTGCAGCCTTC
TRBJ1-4,.,.,TRBV4-1,CASSQRTSATNEKLFF,TGCGCCAGCAGCCAACGGACATCTGCAACTAATGAAAAACTGTTTTTT
TRBJ1-2,.,.,TRBV12-5,CASGLASRQGLSDYTF,TGTGCTAGTGGTTTGGCGTCGAGGCAGGGGCTCTCGGACTACACCTTC
TRBJ2-1,.,.,TRBV28,CASSLKGRGVRNEQFF,TGTGCCAGCAGTTTGAAGGGCAGGGGTGTGAGGAATGAGCAGTTCTTC
TRBJ2-3,.,TRBD1,TRBV18,CASSPGQSTDTQYF,TGTGCCAGCTCACCGGGACAGTCTACAGATACGCAGTATTTT
TRBJ1-5,.,.,TRBV2,CASSEYPFPPQHF,TGTGCCAGCAGTGAATACCCGTTCCCGCCCCAGCATTTT
TRBJ1-5,.,.,TRBV27,CASSLHPGPDLSQHF,TGTGCCAGCAGTTTACACCCGGGCCCGGATTTGTCCCAGCATTTT
TRBJ2-2,.,.,TRBV25-1,CASSERRTGELFF,TGTGCCAGCAGTGAACGAAGAACCGGGGAGCTGTTTTTT
TRBJ1-1,once,.,TRBV5-1,CASSSSAGATQEAFF,TGCGCCAGCAGCTCCTCCGCGGGGGCCACGCAGGAAGCTTTCTTT
TRBJ2-5,.,TRBD2,TRBV6-1,CASGLLAGGRETQYF,TGTGCCAGCGGATTGTTAGCGGGAGGGCGAGAGACCCAGTACTTC
TRBJ2-7,.,.,TRBV28,CASSTAGGSYEQYF,TGTGCCAGCTCCACCGCTGGTGGGTCCTACGAGCAGTACTTC
TRBJ2-2,.,.,TRBV5-4,CASSPGEASGELFF,TGTGCCAGCAGCCCGGGCGAGGCCTCCGGGGAGCTGTTTTTT
TRBJ1-1,.,.,TRBV5-1,CASSLRGNTEAFF,TGCGCCAGCAGCTTGAGAGGGAACACTGAAGCTTTCTTT
TRBJ2-5,.,.,TRBV27,CASSFFPDQETQYF,TGTGCCAGCAGTTTTTTTCCGGATCAAGAGACCCAGTACTTC